Listed here is a single T cell receptor beta chain. This clonotype was counted ten times or more. This receptor's antigen is unknown. No base-level quality is on record; no much larger clone is a single base apart. Library preparation employed 5' RACE. Sequencing used a NextSeq 500. Unique molecular identifiers were attached to individual cDNA molecules in the TCR library protocol so that sequencing error and PCR bias could be corrected. Both TCR alpha and beta chains were sequenced, and tight co-correlation was observed between alpha and beta sequence abundances in each sample. Per the original workflow: V gene, J gene and CDR3 annotation of TCR sequences was performed with Decombinator V4. Expanded TCRs were defined as changing significantly between any two time points under a Poisson model with p below 0.0001. TCR abundances were normalised to the total number of TCRs sequenced in each sample and reported as counts per million. MAIT TCRs were defined by TRAV1-2 paired with TRAJ12, TRAJ20 or TRAJ33, and iNKT TCRs by TRAV10 paired with TRAJ18. VDJdb, accessed on 1 November 2021, was searched for TCRs annotated for CMV, EBV and SARS-CoV-2, and TCRs annotated for more than one antigen were excluded. The public reads were reanalyzed by TCRdb: fastp trimming at Q25, MiXCR alignment, in-frame beta chains only. Identical CDR3 proteins give one entry, which carries the most common genes and DNA. These V and J calls derive from TCRdb rather than the authors' analysis. Across this sample there are about 52,000 distinct CDR3 sequences, with more than 9.5% seen only once. The ten largest clones add up to around 14% of the sample.

Taken from the germline V gene, the CDR1 and CDR2 loops are SGHTA and FQGNSA. V and J are truncated by 5 bases and 9 bases respectively, leaving an intervening sequence of 20 bases. Taken from cysteine to phenylalanine, the CDR3 has 15 residues. Here the CDR3 DNA is all that survives: 45 bases in frame from base 1. A case-control design nested within a healthcare worker cohort in London, UK, was used, with weekly nasopharyngeal swab PCR tests and blood sampling performed. Healthcare workers were enrolled in the week of the UK lockdown, from 23 to 31 March 2020, and were followed every week for up to 16 weeks. This sample is part of a study of early T cells in non-severe SARS-CoV-2 infection (dated by TCRdb to the early 2020s). Concerning the study at large: Bulk RNA from unsorted whole blood was used for TCR sequencing, so alpha and beta chains could not be paired. What the authors observed across the whole study: VDJdb matching was skewed toward anti-spike CD8 responses and likely underestimated virus-specific expansions by missing private and CD4 specificities.

This TCR was recovered from an adult who was a healthcare worker with PCR-confirmed SARS-CoV-2 infection or an uninfected control (not recorded which). Rearrangement joined TRBV7-2 to TRBJ1-3, with the D gene call left open. Input material: whole blood. The nucleotide sequence reads TGTGCCAGCAGCCACCCGGAGGAGGTCTCGGGCACCATATATTTT. Translated, it gives CASSHPEEVSGTIYF.